The next 24 T cell receptor beta chains were all read from a single sample in a study of technical replicates of blood from several donors. Sequenced by immunoSEQ multiplex PCR; TCRdb stores in-frame clones only, minus some. The profile shows almost 65,000 clones, around 86% of them singletons. The sequenced sample was PBMCs. The receptor set was obtained from a human donor in good health. Some clones in this sample may be carry-over from other donors' samples.

This chain links TRBV18 with TRBJ1-1; D remains unclear. CDR1 KGHSH and CDR2 LQKENI come from the germline V gene. The length of the CDR3 is 13 residues. The V end lost 6 bases, the J end lost 1 base, and 9 bases lay between the germline ends. The CDR3 DNA reads as TGTGCCAGCTCGCGGTTATCGAACACTGAAGCTTTCTTT. Translation: CASSRLSNTEAFF.

The chain carries TRBV5-5 and TRBJ2-7, with 9 bases identical to TRBD1. The CDR3 contains 13 residues. Germline V lookup: CDR1 SGHKS, CDR2 YYEKEE (reference sequence). The V and J ends lost 2 bases and 7 bases, in that order; junction bases with no gene match: 4. DNA for the CDR3: TGTGCCAGCAGCTTCCGGGACAGGGAAGAGCAGTACTTC. It translates to CASSFRDREEQYF.

The chain links TRBV11-1 to TRBJ2-3; D might be TRBD1 (6 bases). Per germline, CDR1 SGHAT and CDR2 FQDESV (reference sequence). The CDR3 is made up of 16 amino acids. Trimming shortened V by 1 base and J by 5 bases, and 16 bases separated the two germline ends. The CDR3 nucleotides read TGTGCCAGCAGCTTAGTTCCGGCAGGGGATAGAGATACGCAGTATTTT. Translating it yields CASSLVPAGDRDTQYF.

The chain combines TRBV19 with TRBJ2-5; 10 bases line up with TRBD2. From germline, CDR1 is LNHDA and CDR2 SQIVND (reference sequence). This CDR3 has 19 amino acids. The junction had 16 bases not matched to a gene; V was cut back by 6 bases and J by 0 bases. Here the CDR3 DNA reads TGTGCCAGTAGCCATGGGCCTAGCGGGGGTGGGATGTACCAAGAGACCCAGTACTTC. Amino acids: CASSHGPSGGGMYQETQYF. Full variable domain (missing parts from reference TRBV19 and TRBJ2-5): DGGITQSPKYLFRKEGQNVTLSCEQNLNHDAMYWYRQDPGQGLRLIYYSQIVNDFQKGDIAEGYSVSREKKESFPLTVTSAQKNPTAFYLCASSHGPSGGGMYQETQYFGPGTRLLVL.

J is TRBJ2-5 and V is TRBV7-9, with 10 bases identical to TRBD1. The germline V gene encodes CDR1 SEHNR and CDR2 FQNEAQ (reference sequence). The CDR3 spans 15 residues. V lost 5 bases to trimming and J lost 0 bases; unmatched junction nucleotides: 3. The CDR3 DNA follows: TGTGCCAGCAGCCGGACAGGGGGGGACCAAGAGACCCAGTACTTC. It encodes CASSRTGGDQETQYF.

This sequence joins TRBV6-1 and TRBJ1-1; D not certain. Germline lookup yields CDR1 MNHNS and CDR2 SASEGT. The CDR3 contains 14 residues. V gave up 8 bases and J gave up 0 bases, with 13 bases separating them. The CDR3 region has the DNA TGTGCCAGCCAAAGCGGGCTAATGAACACTGAAGCTTTCTTT. Residues: CASQSGLMNTEAFF.

The chain joins TRBV7-2 to TRBJ1-2; D is possibly TRBD1 (6 bases). Trimming removed 1 base from V and 4 bases from J, with 16 bases in between. Germline CDR1 and CDR2: SGHTA and FQGNSA. The CDR3 totals 16 residues. CDR3 residues: CASSLVPGGRGYGYTF. As DNA, the CDR3 is TGTGCCAGCAGCTTAGTTCCGGGGGGCAGGGGCTATGGCTACACCTTC.

The chain recombines TRBV2 with TRBJ1-6, with 9 bases fitting TRBD1. The CDR3 has 14 amino acids. Trimming at V came to 6 bases and at J to 8 bases, leaving 5 bases not matched to a gene. The V gene's germline CDR1 is SNHLY and CDR2 FYNNEI. The CDR3 loop is CASSVQGAYSPLHF. CDR3 DNA: TGTGCCAGCAGCGTACAGGGGGCCTATTCACCCCTCCACTTT.

The V gene is TRBV25-1, the J gene TRBJ2-3; weak D call: TRBD1 (6 bases). The V gene lost 6 bases and the J gene lost 7 bases, with 14 bases spanning the gap. The germline CDR1 and CDR2 sequences are MGHDK and SYGVNS. The CDR3 is made up of 13 amino acids. The CDR3 nucleotides are TGTGCCAGCAGCCGCACAGGGACCCATACGCAGTATTTT. It is translated as CASSRTGTHTQYF.

CDR3 sequence (DNA): TGTGCCAGCAGCTTGCGCTATGGCTACACCTTC. Its protein is CASSLRYGYTF. The rearrangement links TRBV7-2 to TRBJ1-2; no clear D gene. V dropped 3 bases and J dropped 4 bases, with 3 bases sitting between them. Per germline, CDR1 SGHTA and CDR2 FQGNSA. The length of the CDR3 is 11 residues. Full variable domain (remainder filled in from reference TRBV7-2 and TRBJ1-2): GAGVSQSPSNKVTEKGKDVELRCDPISGHTALYWYRQSLGQGLEFLIYFQGNSAPDKSGLPSDRFSAERTGGSVSTLTIQRTQQEDSAVYLCASSLRYGYTFGSGTRLTVV.

J is TRBJ2-6 and V is TRBV11-2; D not resolved. V was clipped by 4 bases and J by 4 bases, with 11 bases between them. This CDR3 spans 15 amino acids. Germline CDR1 reads SGHAT; CDR2 reads FQNNGV. The CDR3 DNA is TGTGCCAGCAGCTACACAGCTGGAGGGGCCAACGTCCTGACTTTC. It codes for CASSYTAGGANVLTF.

The CDR3 region has the DNA TGCAGCGTTAAACAGGGGCTTGAGACCCAGTACTTC. It codes for CSVKQGLETQYF. The chain links TRBV29-1 to TRBJ2-5; 7 positions agree with TRBD1. The CDR3 is 12 residues long. CDR1 SQVTM and CDR2 ANQGSEA come from the germline V gene. Unmatched junction bases numbered 5, after V lost 5 bases and J lost 5 bases.

The table lists this clone with many counts. The chain uses TRBV4-1 and TRBJ2-7; 14 bases agree with TRBD2. The CDR3 has 18 residues. Per the germline V gene, CDR1 is MGHRA and CDR2 is YSYEKL. With 3 bases clipped from V and 7 bases from J, the junction kept 14 bases outside the gene matches. The CDR3 DNA follows: TGCGCCAGCAGCCAGGCGTCCGGGACTAGCGGGAGCCTAGGGGAGCAGTACTTC. This encodes CASSQASGTSGSLGEQYF.

The chain recombines TRBV5-1 with TRBJ2-3, with 14 nucleotides matching TRBD2. V trimming: 3 bases; J trimming: 4 bases; junction bases outside the gene matches: 7. Germline lookup yields CDR1 SGHRS and CDR2 YFSETQ. The CDR3 runs 17 residues. DNA for the CDR3: TGCGCCAGCAGCTCGATGACTAGCGGGGGGGCATCAGATACGCAGTATTTT. This encodes CASSSMTSGGASDTQYF.

The chain has TRBV27 and TRBJ2-2; TRBD2 aligns across 11 bases. The germline CDR1 and CDR2 sequences are MNHEY and SMNVEV (reference sequence). There are 15 residues in the CDR3. V was clipped by 4 bases and J by 7 bases; unmatched bases: 5. Here the CDR3 reads CASSYSGGAFGELFF. For the CDR3, the DNA is TGTGCCAGCAGTTATAGCGGGGGGGCGTTCGGGGAGCTGTTTTTT.

This chain joins TRBV11-2 and TRBJ2-5, with 7 bases fitting TRBD2. The CDR3 covers 15 residues. Germline V gives CDR1 SGHAT, CDR2 FQNNGV. With 6 bases clipped from V and 9 bases from J, the junction kept 16 bases outside the gene matches. CDR3 in DNA: TGTGCCAGCAGACAAGGGCCTAGCGGTCCGGTGTCCCAGTACTTC. Its protein is CASRQGPSGPVSQYF.

The rearrangement links TRBV7-9 to TRBJ2-7; TRBD2 matches at 16 bases. The CDR3 extends over 15 amino acids. With 5 bases clipped from V and 7 bases from J, the junction kept 5 bases outside the gene matches. Per germline, CDR1 SEHNR and CDR2 FQNEAQ (reference sequence). CDR3 loop: CASSLGLAGGDEQYF. The CDR3 DNA follows: TGTGCCAGCAGCCTGGGACTAGCGGGAGGGGATGAGCAGTACTTC.

In this sample, this clone turned up once. V usage is TRBV19 and J usage is TRBJ2-1; D gene unclear. Deletions cut 6 bases from V and 7 bases from J, with 10 bases between. The CDR3 totals 12 residues. Germline values: CDR1 LNHDA, CDR2 SQIVND (reference sequence). CDR3 nucleotides: TGTGCCAGTAGGACCGAGGCAAATGAGCAGTTCTTC. Translating gives CASRTEANEQFF. Looking up the rest from reference TRBV19 and TRBJ2-1 gives the full variable domain: DGGITQSPKYLFRKEGQNVTLSCEQNLNHDAMYWYRQDPGQGLRLIYYSQIVNDFQKGDIAEGYSVSREKKESFPLTVTSAQKNPTAFYLCASRTEANEQFFGPGTRLTVL.

The chain combines TRBV7-6 with TRBJ2-7; TRBD2 agrees at 11 bases. This CDR3 spans 14 amino acids. V lost 1 base, J lost 7 bases, and 3 bases stayed unmatched. Germline assignment: CDR1 SGHVS and CDR2 FNYEAQ. CDR3 coding DNA: TGTGCCAGCAGCTTAGAACTAGCGGGAGATGAGCAGTACTTC. Translated, it gives CASSLELAGDEQYF. Full variable domain (rest looked up from reference TRBV7-6 and TRBJ2-7): GAGVSQSPRYKVTKRGQDVALRCDPISGHVSLYWYRQALGQGPEFLTYFNYEAQQDKSGLPNDRFSAERPEGSISTLTIQRTEQRDSAMYRCASSLELAGDEQYFGPGTRLTVT.

CDR3 sequence: CASSPDGVGGYTF. CDR3 coding DNA: TGTGCCAGCTCACCTGACGGGGTGGGTGGCTACACCTTC. V gene TRBV18 combines with J gene TRBJ1-2; no firm D call. The length of the CDR3 is 13 residues. Germline CDR1 reads KGHSH; CDR2 reads LQKENI. With 3 bases removed from V and 7 bases from J, the gap between germline ends came to 12 bases. The variable domain in full, with the rest retrieved from reference TRBV18 and TRBJ1-2, is NAGVMQNPRHLVRRRGQEARLRCSPMKGHSHVYWYRQLPEEGLKFMVYLQKENIIDESGMPKERFSAEFPKEGPSILRIQQVVRGDSAAYFCASSPDGVGGYTFGSGTRLTVV.

The V call is TRBV7-2, the J call TRBJ2-7, with TRBD2 matching 11 bases. In germline, CDR1 is SGHTA, CDR2 FQGNSA. V dropped 5 bases and J dropped 7; count of bases not matched to a gene: 10. This CDR3 has 15 amino acids. The CDR3 spells CASSPGLAGPLEQYF. CDR3 nucleotide sequence: TGTGCCAGCAGCCCCGGACTAGCGGGCCCTTTGGAGCAGTACTTC.

CDR3 loop: CATLEGAATAEQYF. The CDR3 bases are TGTGCCACCCTGGAGGGGGCCGCGACCGCCGAGCAGTACTTC. The chain couples TRBV6-6 to TRBJ2-7; perhaps TRBD1 as D (7 bases). CDR1 and CDR2 from the germline V gene are MNHNY and SVGAGI (reference sequence). V lost 10 bases and J lost 6, with 22 bases in between. The CDR3 loop spans 14 amino acids.

The chain employs TRBV15 and TRBJ2-2; 8 bases are a match to TRBD2. The germline V gene has CDR1 LNHNV and CDR2 YYDKDF (reference sequence). The CDR3 is 16 residues long. Trimming cost V 1 base and J 5 bases; bases outside gene matches: 6. For the CDR3, the DNA is TGTGCCACCAGCAGAGGGACGGGAGGGCGGACCGGGGAGCTGTTTTTT. It specifies CATSRGTGGRTGELFF.

The chain couples TRBV4-3 to TRBJ1-3, with 8 bases matching TRBD1. Germline assignment: CDR1 LGHNA and CDR2 YSLEER. J lost 0 bases, V lost 3 bases, and 4 bases had no gene match. The CDR3 covers 16 residues. In DNA, the CDR3 is TGCGCCAGCAGCCACACCGGGACAGGCTCTGGAAACACCATATATTTT. Residues: CASSHTGTGSGNTIYF.